Below, 32 T cell receptor beta chains from the same sample are listed, as sequenced in a study of blood T cell repertoires in COVID-19. Sequencing was performed with immunoSEQ multiplex PCR; in TCRdb, only in-frame clones are kept and a portion is missing. The data hold over 250,000 clones, with roughly 88% observed a single time. The sample taken for sequencing was peripheral blood. These receptors were collected from a woman in her seventies with COVID-19, enrolled during active disease.

This clone was seen a few times. This chain connects TRBV7-2 to TRBJ2-7; D might be TRBD1 (6 bases). CDR3 length equals 13 residues. Germline-derived CDR1 and CDR2 are SGHTA and FQGNSA. The V end was cut by 2 bases, the J end by 7 bases, with 12 bases between. The CDR3 spells CASSLPQGWEQYF. CDR3 bases: TGTGCCAGCAGCTTACCACAGGGATGGGAGCAGTACTTC.

The CDR3 region has the DNA TGCGCCAGCAGCTTTACAGGGGGCCAAGAGACCCAGTACTTC. Residues: CASSFTGGQETQYF. This chain connects TRBV5-1 to TRBJ2-5; 8 nucleotides agree with TRBD1. This CDR3 contains 14 residues. CDR1 is SGHRS and CDR2 is YFSETQ in the germline V gene. The junction had 1 base not matched to a gene; V was cut back by 2 bases and J by 1 base.

The chain is built from TRBV20-1 and TRBJ2-1; D uncertain. Per the germline V gene, CDR1 is DFQATT and CDR2 is SNEGSKA (reference sequence). V gave up 4 bases and J gave up 15 bases, with 16 bases separating them. CDR3 length: 11 amino acids. The CDR3 DNA follows: TGCAGTGCTAACCATCTAGGCCCTTCGTTCTTC. Its translation is CSANHLGPSFF.

This chain uses TRBV20-1 with TRBJ2-5; no definite D call. Germline V CDR1 and CDR2: DFQATT, SNEGSKA (reference sequence). Between the trimmed V and J ends, which lost 5 bases and 5 bases, there was a span of 9 bases. The CDR3 has 11 residues. In DNA, the CDR3 is TGCAGTGCTGGAGCCCGGGAGACCCAGTACTTC. It specifies CSAGARETQYF.

The gene calls are TRBV24-1 and TRBJ1-2; TRBD1 is a possible D gene (5 bases). Germline V gene lookup returns CDR1 KGHDR and CDR2 SFDVKD. This CDR3 region has 14 residues. V dropped 3 bases and J dropped 8 bases, with 15 bases sitting between them. The CDR3 nucleotides are TGTGCCACCAGTGATCCCTGGGCAGGGTCGGGCTACACCTTC. Translated, it gives CATSDPWAGSGYTF.

The rearrangement joins TRBV7-9 to TRBJ2-5, with D maybe TRBD1 (6 bases). Trimming cost V 1 base and J 5 bases, with 14 bases left between them. Germline V gives CDR1 SEHNR, CDR2 FQNEAQ (reference sequence). This CDR3 is 15 amino acids long. CDR3 residues: CASSLDGTGWETQYF. The CDR3 DNA reads TGTGCCAGCAGCTTAGATGGTACAGGGTGGGAGACCCAGTACTTC.

This clone was recorded once. The CDR3 region has the DNA TGTGCCAGCAGCTTAGACCCCAGGGCCAATCAGCCCCAGCATTTT. Encoded protein: CASSLDPRANQPQHF. This rearrangement joins TRBV7-2 to TRBJ1-5, with a possible D match to TRBD1 (5 bases). CDR1 and CDR2 (germline): SGHTA, FQGNSA. The CDR3 has 15 residues. V was cut by 1 base and J by 3 bases, with 10 bases left in between.

On this clone itself: The identical CDR3 is also encoded by other nucleotide sequences in the sample. This chain links TRBV6-5 with TRBJ2-3; possible D gene TRBD2, 5 bases. CDR1 and CDR2 from the germline V gene are MNHEY and SVGAGI. This CDR3 is built from 14 residues. Deletions cut 0 bases from V and 3 bases from J, with 7 bases between. The CDR3 loop is CASSYSRGTDTQYF. For the CDR3, the DNA is TGTGCCAGCAGTTACTCCCGCGGGACAGATACGCAGTATTTT.

The rearrangement links TRBV3-1 (or the pseudogene TRBV3-2) to TRBJ2-2; 12 bases are a match to TRBD2. Germline V CDR1 and CDR2: LGHDT, YNNKEL (reference sequence). V shed 1 base and J 7 bases; nucleotides not matched to a gene: 4. CDR3 size: 16 residues. The CDR3 protein is CASSQALAGGDGELFF. CDR3 sequence (DNA): TGTGCCAGCAGCCAAGCACTAGCGGGAGGTGACGGGGAGCTGTTTTTT.

In its sample, this clone was seen once. The DNA for the CDR3 is TGTGCCAGCAGTTCCTGGCGGACCGGGGAGCTGTTTTTT. Residues: CASSSWRTGELFF. V and J are TRBV11-3 and TRBJ2-2, with unresolved D. Trimming took 6 bases from V and 5 from J, leaving 10 bases between them. The CDR3 spans 13 residues. Per the germline V gene, CDR1 is SGHNT and CDR2 is YENEEA.

This clone has only a few counts. The chain couples TRBV4-1 to TRBJ1-4, with TRBD1 matching over 7 bases. J was trimmed by 6 bases and V by 6 bases; bases with no gene match: 7. The CDR3 runs 14 residues. Germline CDR1 reads MGHRA; CDR2 reads YSYEKL. The chain's CDR3 is CASSLQGRYEKLFF. CDR3 sequence (DNA): TGCGCCAGCAGTCTACAGGGGAGGTATGAAAAACTGTTTTTT.

A single count supports this clone. The V and J genes are TRBV6-5 and TRBJ1-2, with TRBD1 identical over 9 bases. CDR1 MNHEY and CDR2 SVGAGI come from the germline V gene. After removal of 5 bases from V and 6 bases from J, the junction contained 1 base not matched to a gene. The CDR3 contains 12 residues. CDR3: CASSRQGDGYTF. DNA of the CDR3: TGTGCCAGCAGTCGACAGGGGGATGGCTACACCTTC.

CDR3 nucleotides: TGCGCCAGCAGCCAAACGGGACAGACAAATTCACCCCTCCACTTT. This encodes CASSQTGQTNSPLHF. The V and J genes are TRBV4-3 and TRBJ1-6; 7 bases map to TRBD1. The CDR3 has 15 residues. V dropped 2 bases and J dropped 7; count of bases not matched to a gene: 5. Germline CDR1 LGHNA, CDR2 YSLEER.

This clone was seen only once. The V gene is TRBV6-5, the J gene TRBJ1-5; possibly TRBD1 for D (5 bases). Germline CDR1 is MNHEY and CDR2 is SVGAGI. CDR3 size: 15 residues. Trimming took off 6 bases at V and 1 base at J, with 13 bases between the two ends. CDR3 in amino acids: CASSRNRGSNQPQHF. In DNA, the CDR3 is TGTGCCAGCAGCAGGAATCGGGGGAGCAATCAGCCCCAGCATTTT.

The J gene is TRBJ1-2, the V gene TRBV7-8, with D unclear. The germline gives CDR1 SGHVS, CDR2 FQNEAQ. CDR3 length: 16 residues. V lost 5 bases to trimming and J lost 4 bases, with 20 bases between them. CDR3 residues: CASSLTPPGISYGYTF. The CDR3 nucleotides read TGTGCCAGCAGCCTCACCCCACCAGGTATCAGCTATGGCTACACCTTC.

V and J are TRBV6-2 or TRBV6-3 and TRBJ2-7; D possibly corresponds to TRBD2 (6 bases). Germline V lookup: CDR1 MNHEY, CDR2 SVGEGT. CDR3 length: 17 amino acids. V shed 0 bases and J shed 2 bases, with 17 bases lying between them. CDR3 region: CASSYSQAGTSTYEQYF. Written as DNA, the CDR3 is TGTGCCAGCAGTTACTCTCAGGCCGGGACTTCCACCTACGAGCAGTACTTC.

This chain joins TRBV7-9 and TRBJ2-3; perhaps TRBD1 as D (6 bases). CDR1 is SEHNR and CDR2 is FQNEAQ in the germline V gene (reference sequence). The CDR3 sequence is 14 residues long. Deletions cut 5 bases from V and 4 bases from J, with 13 bases between. This CDR3 reads CASSQSGDADTQYF. In DNA form, the CDR3 reads TGTGCCAGCAGCCAGTCAGGGGATGCAGATACGCAGTATTTT. Supplemented by reference TRBV7-9 and TRBJ2-3, the full variable domain reads DTGVSQNPRHKITKRGQNVTFRCDPISEHNRLYWYRQTLGQGPEFLTYFQNEAQLEKSRLLSDRFSAERPKGSFSTLEIQRTEQGDSAMYLCASSQSGDADTQYFGPGTRLTVL.

Only one count was recorded for this clone. This chain uses TRBV18 with TRBJ1-1; TRBD1 matches 9 bases. The V and J ends lost 0 bases and 5 bases, in that order; junction bases with no gene match: 4. Per germline, CDR1 KGHSH and CDR2 LQKENI. There are 15 residues in the CDR3. DNA of the CDR3: TGTGCCAGCTCACCACCCTCGACAGGGGGTACTGAAGCTTTCTTT. Amino acid sequence: CASSPPSTGGTEAFF.

V usage is TRBV27 and J usage is TRBJ1-2; 9 nucleotides line up with TRBD1. Germline loops: CDR1 MNHEY, CDR2 SMNVEV (reference sequence). J gave up 5 bases and V 4 bases, and 5 bases lay outside the gene matches. The CDR3 consists of 14 residues. CDR3 in DNA: TGTGCCAGCAGTTCTGGACAGGGGCGTTATGGCTACACCTTC. This gives the protein CASSSGQGRYGYTF.

The chain carries TRBV29-1 and TRBJ1-1, with D possibly TRBD1 on 6 matching bases. The CDR3 is 13 amino acids. The germline gives CDR1 SQVTM, CDR2 ANQGSEA. The V end lost 5 bases, the J end lost 3 bases, and 13 bases lay between the germline ends. CDR3 amino acids: CSVRQVTDTEAFF. The CDR3 nucleotides read TGCAGCGTTAGACAGGTCACCGACACTGAAGCTTTCTTT.

This chain connects TRBV19 to TRBJ1-1, with D possibly TRBD1 on 5 matching bases. The CDR3 has 14 residues. In germline, CDR1 is LNHDA, CDR2 SQIVND (reference sequence). V was cut by 6 bases and J by 2 bases, with 13 bases left in between. The CDR3 sequence: CASRETGYNTEAFF. In nucleotides, the CDR3 is TGTGCCAGTAGGGAAACAGGATACAACACTGAAGCTTTCTTT.

V gene TRBV6-2 or TRBV6-3 combines with J gene TRBJ2-5; D is ambiguous. V lost 0 bases to trimming and J lost 0 bases, with 5 bases between them. Germline lookup yields CDR1 MNHEY and CDR2 SVGEGT. This CDR3 has 14 residues. CDR3 amino acids: CASSYSSYQETQYF. CDR3 sequence (DNA): TGTGCCAGCAGTTACTCTAGTTACCAAGAGACCCAGTACTTC.

The chain uses TRBV30 and TRBJ2-2; TRBD1 is a possible D gene (6 bases). The CDR3 totals 14 residues. V was trimmed by 2 bases and J by 7 bases, leaving 14 bases between them. Germline CDR1 reads GTSNPN; CDR2 reads SVGIG (reference sequence). The chain's CDR3 is CAWSITGTRGELFF. The CDR3 nucleotides read TGTGCCTGGAGTATAACAGGGACCCGCGGGGAGCTGTTTTTT.

The chain joins TRBV19 to TRBJ2-5; 9 bases agree with TRBD1. V was pared by 5 bases and J by 5 bases, with 9 bases of the junction left unmatched. Germline assignment: CDR1 LNHDA and CDR2 SQIVND (reference sequence). The CDR3 runs to 15 residues. The CDR3 loop is CASSGAGTGWETQYF. The CDR3 DNA follows: TGTGCCAGTAGTGGAGCCGGGACAGGGTGGGAGACCCAGTACTTC. The whole variable domain, filled in from reference TRBV19 and TRBJ2-5, reads DGGITQSPKYLFRKEGQNVTLSCEQNLNHDAMYWYRQDPGQGLRLIYYSQIVNDFQKGDIAEGYSVSREKKESFPLTVTSAQKNPTAFYLCASSGAGTGWETQYFGPGTRLLVL.

The rearrangement links TRBV3-1 (or the pseudogene TRBV3-2) to TRBJ2-7; D not resolved. Germline V gene data show CDR1 as LGHDT and CDR2 as YNNKEL (reference sequence). CDR3 size: 14 residues. V dropped 5 bases and J dropped 2 bases, with 13 bases sitting between them. The CDR3 reads CASSSELPAYEQYF. CDR3 DNA sequence: TGTGCCAGCAGCTCTGAACTACCGGCCTACGAGCAGTACTTC.

The gene calls are TRBV5-6 and TRBJ2-3; 9 positions match TRBD1. The CDR3 has 16 amino acids. V lost 4 bases and J lost 1; bases outside the gene matches: 7. Per germline, CDR1 SGHDT and CDR2 YYEEEE. Here the CDR3 reads CASSRGTGKGTDTQYF. The CDR3 DNA reads TGTGCCAGCAGCCGAGGGACAGGGAAGGGCACAGATACGCAGTATTTT.

This chain uses TRBV2 with TRBJ1-4, with 10 bases matching TRBD1. V was pared by 7 bases and J by 7 bases, with 6 bases of the junction left unmatched. The V gene's germline CDR1 is SNHLY and CDR2 FYNNEI. This CDR3 region has 14 residues. In DNA form, the CDR3 reads TGTGCCAGCACGACAGGGGGCGTCGGTGAAAAACTGTTTTTT. Translating gives CASTTGGVGEKLFF.

V gene TRBV4-1 combines with J gene TRBJ1-3; no clear D. Trimming took off 0 bases at V and 0 bases at J, with 18 bases between the two ends. The CDR3 has 19 residues. Germline assignment: CDR1 MGHRA and CDR2 YSYEKL. CDR3 bases: TGCGCCAGCAGCCAAGATTGGCAGCCCGGGTCCCACTCTGGAAACACCATATATTTT. Translation gives CASSQDWQPGSHSGNTIYF.

The chain employs TRBV27 and TRBJ2-5, with 7 positions matching TRBD1. The CDR3 loop spans 17 amino acids. The germline V gene has CDR1 MNHEY and CDR2 SMNVEV (reference sequence). With V trimmed by 8 bases and J by 5 bases, 20 bases remained unmatched. The CDR3: CASRWSPTGSVGETQYF. The DNA for the CDR3 is TGTGCCAGCCGATGGTCGCCGACAGGGAGCGTCGGGGAGACCCAGTACTTC.

The rearrangement uses TRBV30 and TRBJ1-5; tentatively, D is TRBD1 (5 bases). Germline V CDR1 and CDR2: GTSNPN, SVGIG (reference sequence). This CDR3 region has 14 residues. V was clipped by 1 base and J by 4 bases, with 11 bases between them. In DNA form, the CDR3 reads TGTGCCTGGAGTGAGTGGGGCGAAAATCAGCCCCAGCATTTT. Translation: CAWSEWGENQPQHF.

The sample holds a few counts of this clone. CDR3 protein: CASSQEPGTSGFNEQYF. The CDR3, as DNA: TGCGCCAGCAGCCAAGAACCGGGGACTAGCGGGTTTAACGAGCAGTACTTC. The chain combines TRBV4-1 with TRBJ2-7; 12 bases align to TRBD2. Losses at the gene ends were 0 bases for V and 5 bases for J; bases not matched to a gene: 8. Germline-derived CDR1 and CDR2 are MGHRA and YSYEKL. This CDR3 has 17 amino acids.

The CDR3 DNA reads as TGCGCCAGCAGCTTGGCGCTTACGGATGAGCAGTTCTTC. Translating gives CASSLALTDEQFF. The chain employs TRBV5-1 and TRBJ2-1; D gene ambiguous. The V end was cut by 0 bases, the J end by 8 bases, with 9 bases between. Per the germline V gene, CDR1 is SGHRS and CDR2 is YFSETQ. The CDR3 length is 13 residues.